Below, 24 T cell receptor beta chains from the same sample are listed, as sequenced in a study of T cell responses to AZD1222 COVID-19 vaccine. Clones were sequenced by immunoSEQ multiplex PCR, and TCRdb holds only the in-frame ones, with some missing. The sample records 120,000 or so clones, 80% to 95% being singletons. The input for sequencing was peripheral blood, taken 28 days after the second AZD1222 dose. The receptor source for this set is an adult who received the AZD1222 COVID-19 vaccine.

This chain connects TRBV5-4 to TRBJ1-5, with 11 bases fitting TRBD1. Germline V gene data show CDR1 as SGHNT and CDR2 as YYREEE (reference sequence). J gave up 0 bases and V 1 base, and 3 bases lay outside the gene matches. The CDR3 runs to 17 residues. The CDR3 region is CASSLRGQGASNQPQHF. DNA of the CDR3: TGTGCCAGCAGCTTGCGCGGACAGGGGGCTAGCAATCAGCCCCAGCATTTT.

The chain is built from TRBV6-2 or TRBV6-3 and TRBJ1-6; maybe TRBD1 (6 bases). Germline-derived CDR1 and CDR2 are MNHEY and SVGEGT. Trimming pared 2 bases from V and 7 bases from J, leaving 9 bases between. The CDR3 has 14 residues. Here the CDR3 DNA reads TGTGCCAGCAGTTACAGGGGGGAGAATTCACCCCTCCACTTT. Its translation is CASSYRGENSPLHF.

The chain recombines TRBV27 with TRBJ2-1; 8 nucleotides line up with TRBD2. Trimming removed 7 bases from V and 10 bases from J; junction bases left unmatched: 6. This CDR3 contains 12 residues. CDR1 is MNHEY, CDR2 SMNVEV, per germline (reference sequence). The CDR3 sequence is CASTGGGNEQFF. The CDR3 DNA sequence: TGTGCCAGCACCGGGGGGGGGAACGAGCAGTTCTTC.

The gene calls are TRBV11-2 and TRBJ2-2, with no clear D. With 5 bases removed from V and 2 bases from J, the gap between germline ends came to 15 bases. The CDR3 is 16 residues long. CDR1 and CDR2 from the germline V gene are SGHAT and FQNNGV. The CDR3: CASSLRVRRNTGELFF. The DNA of the CDR3 is TGTGCCAGCAGCCTCCGGGTCCGAAGAAACACCGGGGAGCTGTTTTTT.

This clone was found a few times. The chain recombines TRBV6-5 with TRBJ2-7; 12 bases agree with TRBD1. The CDR3 contains 13 residues. Looked up from germline, CDR1 is MNHEY and CDR2 is SVGAGI. The ends lost 7 bases at V and 6 bases at J; junction bases unmatched: 4. For the CDR3, the DNA is TGTGCCAGCATGGGACAGGGGGCGCGCGAGCAGTACTTC. Translated: CASMGQGAREQYF.

The V gene is TRBV7-9, the J gene TRBJ1-4; D unresolved. V lost 4 bases to trimming and J lost 13 bases, with 13 bases between them. Germline V gene sequence: CDR1 SEHNR, CDR2 FQNEAQ (reference sequence). The CDR3 spans 12 residues. CDR3 residues: CASSSNGVLLFF. In nucleotides, the CDR3 is TGTGCCAGCAGCTCAAACGGGGTGTTACTGTTTTTT.

V is TRBV7-3 and J is TRBJ2-1, with D perhaps TRBD2 (6 bases). Germline CDR1 and CDR2: SGHTA and FQGTGA. The CDR3 is made up of 15 amino acids. V was shortened by 5 bases and J by 6 bases, with 17 bases between the two germline ends. This CDR3 is CASSPQGGVTNEQFF. The DNA for the CDR3 is TGTGCCAGCAGCCCCCAAGGCGGGGTAACCAATGAGCAGTTCTTC. Supplemented by reference TRBV7-3 and TRBJ2-1, the full variable domain reads GAGVSQTPSNKVTEKGKYVELRCDPISGHTALYWYRQSLGQGPEFLIYFQGTGAADDSGLPNDRFFAVRPEGSVSTLKIQRTERGDSAVYLCASSPQGGVTNEQFFGPGTRLTVL.

The chain uses TRBV9 and TRBJ1-1; TRBD1 agrees at 9 bases. This CDR3 contains 15 residues. Germline V gene data show CDR1 as SGDLS and CDR2 as YYNGEE. J gave up 1 base and V 2 bases, and 3 bases lay outside the gene matches. CDR3 residues: CASSVDRGANTEAFF. For the CDR3, the DNA is TGTGCCAGCAGCGTCGACAGGGGGGCGAACACTGAAGCTTTCTTT.

The CDR3 spells CASSPSIAGGTDTQYF. CDR3 bases: TGTGCCAGCAGCCCAAGTATAGCGGGGGGCACAGATACGCAGTATTTT. The V and J genes are TRBV9 and TRBJ2-3; TRBD2 aligns across 9 bases. V lost 4 bases, J lost 1 base, and 7 bases stayed unmatched. Germline CDR1 SGDLS, CDR2 YYNGEE. The CDR3 runs to 16 residues.

The chain couples TRBV5-4 to TRBJ1-6, with D tentatively TRBD1 (5 bases). Trimming removed 4 bases at V and 2 bases at J, with 10 bases between. There are 15 residues in the CDR3. The germline CDR1 and CDR2 sequences are SGHNT and YYREEE (reference sequence). As DNA, the CDR3 is TGTGCCAGCAGCCAGGGACGGCCCTATAATTCACCCCTCCACTTT. This gives the protein CASSQGRPYNSPLHF.

V usage is TRBV27 and J usage is TRBJ1-1; D is unresolved. The germline V and J ends were trimmed by 2 bases and 2 bases, with 9 bases remaining between them. The CDR3 extends over 14 amino acids. Germline CDR1 and CDR2: MNHEY and SMNVEV (reference sequence). CDR3 nucleotide sequence: TGTGCCAGCAGTTTACATGGGCCCAACACTGAAGCTTTCTTT. It specifies CASSLHGPNTEAFF.

A single count supports this clone. J is TRBJ1-2 and V is TRBV5-1; D is uncertain. CDR3 length: 13 residues. Trimming left V 0 bases short and J 4 bases short, with 7 bases between. CDR1 is SGHRS, CDR2 YFSETQ, per germline. Here the CDR3 DNA reads TGCGCCAGCAGCTTGGAAGGCTTCTATGGCTACACCTTC. It is translated as CASSLEGFYGYTF. Supplemented by reference TRBV5-1 and TRBJ1-2, the full variable domain reads KAGVTQTPRYLIKTRGQQVTLSCSPISGHRSVSWYQQTPGQGLQFLFEYFSETQRNKGNFPGRFSGRQFSNSRSEMNVSTLELGDSALYLCASSLEGFYGYTFGSGTRLTVV.

This chain joins TRBV5-1 and TRBJ1-6; TRBD1 is a possible D gene (6 bases). The CDR3 length is 14 residues. CDR1 and CDR2 from the germline V gene are SGHRS and YFSETQ. V lost 3 bases to trimming and J lost 9 bases, with 13 bases between them. The CDR3 DNA follows: TGCGCCAGCAGCTCGGACAGAGGGAGTTCACCCCTCCACTTT. Encoded protein: CASSSDRGSSPLHF.

The genes are TRBV6-2 or TRBV6-3 and TRBJ2-1; the D is unclear. Per the germline V gene, CDR1 is MNHEY and CDR2 is SVGEGT. The CDR3 length is 13 residues. With 0 bases removed from V and 7 bases from J, the gap between germline ends came to 7 bases. Here the CDR3 DNA reads TGTGCCAGCAGTTACTCCTCCTTAAATGAGCAGTTCTTC. As protein: CASSYSSLNEQFF.

This chain joins TRBV19 and TRBJ1-1; D gene uncertain. The CDR3 loop spans 14 amino acids. V lost 6 bases, J lost 5 bases, and 16 bases lay in between. CDR1 and CDR2 from the germline V gene are LNHDA and SQIVND (reference sequence). The CDR3 sequence: CASRPTRTLTEAFF. DNA for the CDR3: TGTGCCAGTAGACCCACCAGGACTTTGACTGAAGCTTTCTTT.

V is TRBV18 and J is TRBJ2-7; D possibly uses TRBD1 or TRBD2 (5 bases each). Germline CDR1 and CDR2: KGHSH and LQKENI. CDR3 length: 15 amino acids. Trimming took 6 bases from V and 2 from J, leaving 17 bases between them. CDR3 in amino acids: CASSLARDGTYEQYF. For the CDR3, the DNA is TGTGCCAGCTCGCTAGCCCGGGACGGTACCTACGAGCAGTACTTC.

The V gene is TRBV10-3, the J gene TRBJ1-3, with 11 bases matching TRBD1. Per germline, CDR1 ENHRY and CDR2 SYGVKD. V was pared by 6 bases and J by 0 bases, with 1 base of the junction left unmatched. The CDR3 spans 15 residues. The CDR3 nucleotides are TGTGCCATCAGCGGACAGGGGGCCTCTGGAAACACCATATATTTT. The encoded protein is CAISGQGASGNTIYF.

This clone was observed once. The V call is TRBV7-3, the J call TRBJ2-7; 9 bases fit TRBD2. In germline, CDR1 is SGHTA, CDR2 FQGTGA. V was pared by 2 bases and J by 6 bases, with 8 bases of the junction left unmatched. The CDR3 has 15 residues. This chain's CDR3 is CASSLRGGVLGEQYF. The CDR3 DNA follows: TGTGCCAGCAGCTTACGCGGGGGGGTACTCGGCGAGCAGTACTTC.

The chain recombines TRBV15 with TRBJ1-5; 7 bases match TRBD1. CDR1 is LNHNV, CDR2 YYDKDF, per germline (reference sequence). The ends lost 1 base at V and 5 bases at J; junction bases unmatched: 2. The CDR3 has 14 amino acids. CDR3 sequence (DNA): TGTGCCACCAGCAGAGGGGACAGTGATCAGCCCCAGCATTTT. Translating gives CATSRGDSDQPQHF.

This clone has only one observation. V and J are TRBV2 and TRBJ2-3, with TRBD1 matching 9 bases. Germline V gives CDR1 SNHLY, CDR2 FYNNEI. The junction had 12 bases not matched to a gene; V was cut back by 5 bases and J by 6 bases. The CDR3 covers 16 residues. The CDR3 here is CASSSPGQGGSDTQYF. The CDR3 coding sequence is TGTGCCAGCAGTTCCCCGGGACAGGGAGGTTCGGATACGCAGTATTTT.

The rearrangement links TRBV24-1 to TRBJ2-3; 7 bases are a match to TRBD1. The germline V gene has CDR1 KGHDR and CDR2 SFDVKD. This CDR3 has 17 amino acids. With 5 bases clipped from V and 2 bases from J, the junction kept 12 bases outside the gene matches. The CDR3 spells CATSGRGRPGSTDTQYF. CDR3 coding DNA: TGTGCCACCAGTGGTAGGGGGCGTCCCGGTTCCACAGATACGCAGTATTTT.

The V gene is TRBV6-4, the J gene TRBJ1-1; D is unclear. Trimming stripped 1 base from V and 6 bases from J, with 18 bases between. From germline, CDR1 is MRHNA and CDR2 SNTAGT. The CDR3 contains 16 residues. For the CDR3, the DNA is TGTGCCAGCAGTGACTTTCCGCTCGGTAGAGGCGCTGAAGCTTTCTTT. Amino acids: CASSDFPLGRGAEAFF.

This chain links TRBV6-4 with TRBJ2-7; 7 nucleotides align to TRBD1. Per the germline V gene, CDR1 is MRHNA and CDR2 is SNTAGT. This CDR3 has 18 residues. The V segment lost 8 bases and the J segment 2 bases; nucleotides outside the gene matches: 21. CDR3 in amino acids: CASLPRGQQQTFPYEQYF. CDR3 DNA: TGTGCCAGCCTACCTAGGGGACAGCAGCAAACTTTCCCCTACGAGCAGTACTTC.

This clone was detected only once. This chain uses TRBV11-2 with TRBJ2-1; 7 nucleotides line up with TRBD1. J gave up 6 bases and V 4 bases, and 3 bases lay outside the gene matches. The CDR3 is 13 residues long. CDR1 is SGHAT and CDR2 is FQNNGV in the germline V gene. CDR3 protein: CASSYDRANEQFF. The CDR3 nucleotides read TGTGCCAGCAGCTATGACAGGGCCAATGAGCAGTTCTTC.